Included here is one TCR beta chain sequence, with context. The antigen remains undetermined. The data originate from a study of cytomegalovirus exposure and HLA in healthy donors. Overall study findings and caveats: TCR beta V- and J-gene trimming, according to a later analysis, was linked to a missense DCLRE1C variant.

60 Vbeta and 13 Jbeta primers were used in PCR. TCRdb keeps only in-frame clones here, not all; method: immunoSEQ multiplex PCR. The sample shows roughly 120,000 clones, approximately 80% of them seen only once. V was trimmed by 3 bases and J by 8 bases, leaving 11 bases between them. Germline V gene sequence: CDR1 LNHDA, CDR2 SQIVND (reference sequence). This CDR3 contains 13 residues. Sequencing was performed on PBMCs. The TCR comes from a man aged 18 to 29 in good health and CMV-seronegative. The chain combines TRBV19 with TRBJ1-5; D uncertain. The CDR3 bases are TGTGCCAGTAGTATCCCAGGCCAAAAGCCCCAGCATTTT. Translation gives CASSIPGQKPQHF.